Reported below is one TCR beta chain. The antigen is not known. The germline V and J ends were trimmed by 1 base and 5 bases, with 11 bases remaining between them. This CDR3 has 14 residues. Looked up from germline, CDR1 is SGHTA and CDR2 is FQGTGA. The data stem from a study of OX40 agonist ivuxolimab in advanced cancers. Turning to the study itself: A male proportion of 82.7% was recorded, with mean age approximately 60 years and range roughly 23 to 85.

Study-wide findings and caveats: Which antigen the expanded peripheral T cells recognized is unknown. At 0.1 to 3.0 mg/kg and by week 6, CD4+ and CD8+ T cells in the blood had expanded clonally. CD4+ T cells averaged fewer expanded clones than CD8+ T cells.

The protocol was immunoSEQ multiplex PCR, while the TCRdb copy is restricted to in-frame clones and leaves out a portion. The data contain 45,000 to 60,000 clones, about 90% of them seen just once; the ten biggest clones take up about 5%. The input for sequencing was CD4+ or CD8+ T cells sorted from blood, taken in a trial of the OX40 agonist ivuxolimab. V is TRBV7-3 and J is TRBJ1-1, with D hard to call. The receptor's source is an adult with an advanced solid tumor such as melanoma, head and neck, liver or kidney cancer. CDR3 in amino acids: CASSLNPHGTEAFF. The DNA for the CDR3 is TGTGCCAGCAGCTTAAATCCCCACGGTACTGAAGCTTTCTTT.